This is a list of T cell receptor beta chains from one sample in a study of T cells in Graves' hyperthyroidism and ophthalmopathy. One entry per CDR3 protein results from TCRdb running MiXCR on the multiplex PCR reads. The table records about 380,000 distinct CDR3 sequences, about a fifth of them present only once. Sequenced material: blood. These receptor sequences come from a man aged 18 to 29 with Graves' ophthalmopathy. CDR3s include the opening cysteine and the closing phenylalanine or tryptophan. D genes are given only for firm matches. Clone size is not always given. Where it is, it says once, few, many or a class for expanded clones.

CDR3nt: TGTGCCAGCAGTTCTGCGGACTCCTACGAGCAGTACTTC
CDR3aa: CASSSADSYEQYF
abundance: many
j_gene: TRBJ2-7
d_gene: .
v_gene: TRBV27

CDR3nt: TGTGCCAGCAGCCAGACAGCTGCAGGCTCACCCCTCCACTTT
CDR3aa: CASSQTAAGSPLHF
abundance: many
j_gene: TRBJ1-6
d_gene: .
v_gene: TRBV14

CDR3nt: TGTGCCAGCAGACCTCCCCCCGGGCTCGGAGGAAACACCATATATTTT
CDR3aa: CASRPPPGLGGNTIYF
abundance: .
j_gene: TRBJ1-3
d_gene: .
v_gene: TRBV28

CDR3nt: TGTGCCAGCAGTTTTAAATATGGGGGGCGGATCCGCTGGTACGAGACCCAGTACTTC
CDR3aa: CASSFKYGGRIRWYETQYF
abundance: many
j_gene: TRBJ2-5
d_gene: .
v_gene: TRBV28

CDR3nt: TGTGCCAGCAGCCACTCCCCCGGGCAAAACATTCAGTACTTC
CDR3aa: CASSHSPGQNIQYF
abundance: .
j_gene: TRBJ2-4
d_gene: .
v_gene: TRBV7-9

CDR3nt: TGCGCCAGCAGCTTGGCGCCTAGCGGTAGCACAGATACGCAGTATTTT
CDR3aa: CASSLAPSGSTDTQYF
abundance: many
j_gene: TRBJ2-3
d_gene: TRBD2
v_gene: TRBV5-1

CDR3nt: TGCAGTGCTAGAGATCGGGGTTGGAATAATTCACCCCTCCACTTT
CDR3aa: CSARDRGWNNSPLHF
abundance: .
j_gene: TRBJ1-6
d_gene: .
v_gene: TRBV20-1

CDR3nt: TGTGCCAGCAGCGTCCGACAGGGGAGCTCCTACAATGAGCAGTTCTTC
CDR3aa: CASSVRQGSSYNEQFF
abundance: once
j_gene: TRBJ2-1
d_gene: TRBD1
v_gene: TRBV11-2

CDR3nt: TGTGCCAGCAGCGCTACAGGGGGCAGGACTGAAGCTTTCTTT
CDR3aa: CASSATGGRTEAFF
abundance: few
j_gene: TRBJ1-1
d_gene: TRBD1
v_gene: TRBV6-2/TRBV6-3

CDR3nt: TGCGCCAGCAGCTTGGCCATAGGGCGGGGGGGCTACGAGCAGTACTTC
CDR3aa: CASSLAIGRGGYEQYF
abundance: many
j_gene: TRBJ2-7
d_gene: TRBD2
v_gene: TRBV5-1

CDR3nt: TGTGCCAGTAGTATTTTTACAGGGAAGACTGAAGCTTTCTTT
CDR3aa: CASSIFTGKTEAFF
abundance: many
j_gene: TRBJ1-1
d_gene: .
v_gene: TRBV19

CDR3nt: TGTGCCATCAGTGGACAGCCCGTGGAGGGCTACACCTTC
CDR3aa: CAISGQPVEGYTF
abundance: .
j_gene: TRBJ1-2
d_gene: .
v_gene: TRBV10-3

CDR3nt: TGTGCCAGCAGTGAAGCGGCAAGAACCTACGAGCAGTACTTC
CDR3aa: CASSEAARTYEQYF
abundance: many
j_gene: TRBJ2-7
d_gene: .
v_gene: TRBV2

CDR3nt: TGTGCCAGCAGCAGAATTGGCGGGCCCCAGCATTTT
CDR3aa: CASSRIGGPQHF
abundance: .
j_gene: TRBJ1-5
d_gene: .
v_gene: TRBV7-9

CDR3nt: TGCGCCAGCAGCCAAGACAGGAACTCCTATAATTCACCCCTCCACTTT
CDR3aa: CASSQDRNSYNSPLHF
abundance: few
j_gene: TRBJ1-6
d_gene: .
v_gene: TRBV4-1

CDR3nt: TGTGCCAGCAGTGACGGGACAGGGAACTATGGCTACACCTTC
CDR3aa: CASSDGTGNYGYTF
abundance: .
j_gene: TRBJ1-2
d_gene: TRBD1
v_gene: TRBV2

CDR3nt: TGTGCCAGCAGTCCTAATATACAAGAGACCCAGTACTTC
CDR3aa: CASSPNIQETQYF
abundance: few
j_gene: TRBJ2-5
d_gene: .
v_gene: TRBV28

CDR3nt: TGTGCCAGCTCACTGGCAGGGGTCGGTACTGAAGCTTTCTTT
CDR3aa: CASSLAGVGTEAFF
abundance: .
j_gene: TRBJ1-1
d_gene: .
v_gene: TRBV18

CDR3nt: TGCGCCAGCAGCCAAGATACCCGTATGAACACCTTC
CDR3aa: CASSQDTRMNTF
abundance: few
j_gene: TRBJ1-2
d_gene: .
v_gene: TRBV4-1

CDR3nt: TGCGCCAGCAGGACCGGACAGGGGCCTCTCCACGAGCAGTACTTC
CDR3aa: CASRTGQGPLHEQYF
abundance: many
j_gene: TRBJ2-7
d_gene: TRBD1
v_gene: TRBV5-1